Below are 10 T cell receptor beta chains sequenced from a single sample in a study of blood T cells in healthy people across ages (dated by TCRdb to between 2014 and 2017). Library method: 5' RACE. The reads were generated on an Illumina HiSeq 2500. The second PCR ran for about 6 to 12 cycles and used a J-beta primer mix along with a sample-barcoded 5' primer. TCRdb handled the public reads itself, with Q25 trimming in fastp and clone calling in MiXCR, and kept productive beta chains. Under each unique CDR3 protein, matching rows form one entry showing the most common genes and DNA. In all, the sample holds hundreds of thousands of distinct CDR3 sequences, and about 53% of those were seen once. 40% to 50% of the sample is held by the ten biggest clonotypes. Sequenced: blood. Receptors originate from an older man in good health.

This chain uses TRBV3-1 with TRBJ2-1; D may be TRBD2 (5 bases). This CDR3 spans 15 amino acids. The germline V gene encodes CDR1 LGHDT and CDR2 YNNKEL (reference sequence). With 6 bases removed from V and 1 base from J, the gap between germline ends came to 13 bases. The CDR3 is CASRPWESSYNEQFF. The CDR3 coding sequence is TGTGCCAGCAGGCCTTGGGAGAGTTCCTACAATGAGCAGTTCTTC.

CDR3 sequence (DNA): TGTGCCAGCAGCCCTAATCGGTTGGGTCAGCCCCAGCATTTT. Its protein is CASSPNRLGQPQHF. The J gene is TRBJ1-5, the V gene TRBV7-2; D not resolved. This CDR3 region has 14 residues. V lost 5 bases to trimming and J lost 6 bases, with 14 bases between them. CDR1 SGHTA and CDR2 FQGNSA come from the germline V gene. Together with reference TRBV7-2 and TRBJ1-5, the CDR3 gives the full variable domain: GAGVSQSPSNKVTEKGKDVELRCDPISGHTALYWYRQSLGQGLEFLIYFQGNSAPDKSGLPSDRFSAERTGGSVSTLTIQRTQQEDSAVYLCASSPNRLGQPQHFGDGTRLSIL.

V gene TRBV12-3 or TRBV12-4 combines with J gene TRBJ2-1, with 8 bases lining up with TRBD2. The J segment lost 4 bases and the V segment lost 3 bases, leaving 5 bases of the junction unmatched. This CDR3 has 15 amino acids. The CDR3 sequence: CASSFVLAEYNEQFF. The CDR3 DNA is TGTGCCAGCAGTTTCGTACTAGCGGAATACAATGAGCAGTTCTTC.

V usage is TRBV28 and J usage is TRBJ2-3, with TRBD1 matching 9 bases. Trimming removed 5 bases from V and 2 bases from J; junction bases left unmatched: 8. Per germline, CDR1 MDHEN and CDR2 SYDVKM. The CDR3 spans 16 residues. DNA of the CDR3: TGTGCCAGCAGTCCCGCGGGGACAGGGCCCACAGATACGCAGTATTTT. This codes for CASSPAGTGPTDTQYF.

This clonotype was observed a single time. This chain uses TRBV25-1 with TRBJ2-1, with TRBD2 matching 8 bases. The V gene end was trimmed by 2 bases and the J gene end by 8 bases; junction bases not matched to a gene: 8. This CDR3 contains 15 residues. Germline V gene data show CDR1 as MGHDK and CDR2 as SYGVNS. Here the CDR3 reads CASSESGSGIYEQFF. CDR3 nucleotides: TGTGCCAGCAGTGAAAGCGGGAGTGGGATCTATGAGCAGTTCTTC. Using reference TRBV25-1 and TRBJ2-1 for the parts outside the CDR3, the full variable domain is EADIYQTPRYLVIGTGKKITLECSQTMGHDKMYWYQQDPGMELHLIHYSYGVNSTEKGDLSSESTVSRIRTEHFPLTLESARPSHTSQYLCASSESGSGIYEQFFGPGTRLTVL.

J is TRBJ1-1 and V is TRBV5-1; D gene unclear. V was shortened by 2 bases and J by 1 base, with 9 bases between the two germline ends. Germline V gene data show CDR1 as SGHRS and CDR2 as YFSETQ. The CDR3 consists of 14 residues. The CDR3, as DNA: TGCGCCAGCAGCTTTAAGGGCCAGAACACTGAAGCTTTCTTT. Residues: CASSFKGQNTEAFF. Full variable domain (remainder filled in from reference TRBV5-1 and TRBJ1-1): KAGVTQTPRYLIKTRGQQVTLSCSPISGHRSVSWYQQTPGQGLQFLFEYFSETQRNKGNFPGRFSGRQFSNSRSEMNVSTLELGDSALYLCASSFKGQNTEAFFGQGTRLTVV.

This clonotype was detected ten times or more. The junction shows a germline mismatch at one end, possibly a read error. The chain combines TRBV29-1 with TRBJ2-4; TRBD1 might be the D (5 bases). The CDR3 is made up of 13 amino acids. The germline gives CDR1 SQVTM, CDR2 ANQGSEA. CDR3 sequence (DNA): TGCAGCGTTGAAGGCGCAGGTCAGGGCATTCGGTACTTC. This gives the protein CSVEGAGQGIRYF.

The V gene is TRBV6-2 or TRBV6-3, the J gene TRBJ2-3; 10 positions match TRBD2. Trimming cost V 8 bases and J 3 bases; bases outside gene matches: 5. There are 14 residues in the CDR3. Germline V lookup: CDR1 MNHEY, CDR2 SVGEGT. This chain's CDR3 is CASRLAGATDTQYF. The CDR3 coding sequence is TGTGCCAGCCGCCTAGCGGGAGCGACAGATACGCAGTATTTT.

The chain employs TRBV28 and TRBJ2-7; D is possibly TRBD2 (6 bases). The germline CDR1 and CDR2 sequences are MDHEN and SYDVKM. The length of the CDR3 is 13 residues. Trimming stripped 9 bases from V and 5 bases from J, with 17 bases between. The CDR3 sequence is CASCGTAPDEQYF. As DNA, the CDR3 is TGTGCCAGTTGCGGGACGGCCCCGGACGAGCAGTACTTC.

The V and J genes are TRBV24-1 and TRBJ1-2, with D possibly being TRBD1 (6 bases). CDR1 is KGHDR and CDR2 is SFDVKD in the germline V gene. The CDR3 has 15 amino acids. Trimming pared 1 base from V and 6 bases from J, leaving 14 bases between. CDR3 residues: CATSDFPAGEDGYTF. The CDR3 coding sequence is TGTGCCACCAGTGATTTCCCCGCAGGGGAGGATGGCTACACCTTC.